This is a list of T cell receptor beta chains from one sample in a study of cytomegalovirus exposure and HLA in healthy donors. Sequencing used immunoSEQ multiplex PCR; TCRdb keeps in-frame clones, though not all of them. In all, the sample yields some 120,000 clones. The sequencing sample was made of PBMCs. The source is a man aged 18 to 35 in good health and CMV-seronegative. The CDR3 runs from the conserved cysteine through the conserved F or W. Fields, in order: D gene, V gene, J gene, CDR3 protein, CDR3 DNA. D genes are given only for firm matches.

d_call: .; v_call: TRBV27; j_call: TRBJ2-7; cdr3_aa: CASSSLQGSSYEQYF; cdr3_nt: TGTGCCAGCAGTTCCCTGCAGGGGTCCTCCTACGAGCAGTACTTC
d_call: .; v_call: TRBV19; j_call: TRBJ2-7; cdr3_aa: CASSIDSGGSPWEQYF; cdr3_nt: TGTGCCAGTAGTATAGATTCTGGAGGGAGCCCCTGGGAGCAGTACTTC
d_call: .; v_call: TRBV4-1; j_call: TRBJ2-6; cdr3_aa: CASSQETVRSGANVLTF; cdr3_nt: TGCGCCAGCAGCCAAGAAACAGTCCGCTCTGGGGCCAACGTCCTGACTTTC
d_call: .; v_call: TRBV27; j_call: TRBJ1-1; cdr3_aa: CASSSREGNTEAFF; cdr3_nt: TGTGCCAGCAGTTCCAGGGAGGGGAACACTGAAGCTTTCTTT
d_call: .; v_call: TRBV2; j_call: TRBJ2-1; cdr3_aa: CASMNIAQFF; cdr3_nt: TGTGCCAGCATGAATATAGCACAGTTCTTC
d_call: .; v_call: TRBV2; j_call: TRBJ2-6; cdr3_aa: CASTETRGSGANVLTF; cdr3_nt: TGTGCCAGCACGGAGACTAGGGGCTCTGGGGCCAACGTCCTGACTTTC
d_call: .; v_call: TRBV6-1; j_call: TRBJ1-2; cdr3_aa: CASSEKITGNYGYTF; cdr3_nt: TGTGCCAGCAGTGAAAAAATTACAGGGAACTATGGCTACACCTTC
d_call: .; v_call: TRBV6-1; j_call: TRBJ2-2; cdr3_aa: CASSGLQGTGELFF; cdr3_nt: TGTGCTAGCAGTGGACTACAGGGAACCGGGGAGCTGTTTTTT
d_call: .; v_call: TRBV14; j_call: TRBJ2-3; cdr3_aa: CASSRQRADTQYF; cdr3_nt: TGTGCCAGCAGCCGGCAGCGCGCAGATACGCAGTATTTT
d_call: .; v_call: TRBV6-1; j_call: TRBJ1-5; cdr3_aa: CASSESGRVGQPQHF; cdr3_nt: TGTGCCAGCAGTGAATCTGGCAGGGTCGGTCAGCCCCAGCATTTT
d_call: .; v_call: TRBV19; j_call: TRBJ2-7; cdr3_aa: CASSIVRSTSYEQYF; cdr3_nt: TGTGCCAGTAGTATAGTTCGTAGCACCTCCTACGAGCAGTACTTC
d_call: .; v_call: TRBV30; j_call: TRBJ2-3; cdr3_aa: CAWRVSRGSTDTQYF; cdr3_nt: TGTGCCTGGAGGGTATCTCGCGGGAGCACAGATACGCAGTATTTT
d_call: TRBD1; v_call: TRBV7-3; j_call: TRBJ2-5; cdr3_aa: CASSLGTGGYQETQYF; cdr3_nt: TGTGCCAGCAGCTTAGGAACAGGGGGGTACCAAGAGACCCAGTACTTC
d_call: .; v_call: TRBV7-2; j_call: TRBJ1-1; cdr3_aa: CASSTRQALTEAFF; cdr3_nt: TGTGCCAGCAGCACCCGACAGGCTCTAACTGAAGCTTTCTTT
d_call: .; v_call: TRBV11-3; j_call: TRBJ1-1; cdr3_aa: CASSSPFTEAFF; cdr3_nt: TGTGCCAGCAGCTCCCCCTTTACTGAAGCTTTCTTT
d_call: TRBD1; v_call: TRBV5-1; j_call: TRBJ1-1; cdr3_aa: CASSPRDRGTGTEAFF; cdr3_nt: TGCGCCAGCAGCCCCCGGGACAGGGGCACGGGAACTGAAGCTTTCTTT
d_call: TRBD1; v_call: TRBV6-5; j_call: TRBJ2-7; cdr3_aa: CVPGQSSYEQYF; cdr3_nt: TGTGTACCGGGACAGTCGTCCTACGAGCAGTACTTC
d_call: .; v_call: TRBV7-2; j_call: TRBJ2-3; cdr3_aa: CASSPSTDTQYF; cdr3_nt: TGTGCCAGCAGCCCAAGCACAGATACGCAGTATTTT
d_call: .; v_call: TRBV19; j_call: TRBJ1-1; cdr3_aa: CASSLGGANTEAFF; cdr3_nt: TGTGCCAGTAGCCTTGGGGGGGCGAACACTGAAGCTTTCTTT
d_call: .; v_call: TRBV6-5; j_call: TRBJ1-6; cdr3_aa: CASSYSTGYNSPLHF; cdr3_nt: TGTGCCAGCAGTTACTCGACGGGATACAATTCACCCCTCCACTTT
d_call: .; v_call: TRBV5-4; j_call: TRBJ2-3; cdr3_aa: CASSLVKGEELTDTQYF; cdr3_nt: TGTGCCAGCAGCTTGGTAAAGGGGGAAGAATTGACAGATACGCAGTATTTT
d_call: .; v_call: TRBV19; j_call: TRBJ1-2; cdr3_aa: CASSITGNYGYTF; cdr3_nt: TGTGCCAGTAGTATAACAGGGAACTATGGCTACACCTTC
d_call: TRBD2; v_call: TRBV7-9; j_call: TRBJ2-7; cdr3_aa: CASSLGAWGGEQYF; cdr3_nt: TGTGCCAGCAGCTTAGGGGCGTGGGGGGGCGAGCAGTACTTC
d_call: .; v_call: TRBV28; j_call: TRBJ2-2; cdr3_aa: CASSPSAQMNTGELFF; cdr3_nt: TGTGCCAGCAGCCCCTCCGCACAGATGAACACCGGGGAGCTGTTTTTT
d_call: .; v_call: TRBV9; j_call: TRBJ1-3; cdr3_aa: CASSAAIRGDTIYF; cdr3_nt: TGTGCCAGCAGCGCTGCTATCCGGGGGGACACCATATATTTT
d_call: .; v_call: TRBV5-1; j_call: TRBJ2-7; cdr3_aa: CASSLEAGPGEQYF; cdr3_nt: TGCGCCAGCAGCTTGGAAGCAGGCCCGGGGGAGCAGTACTTC
d_call: TRBD1; v_call: TRBV7-6; j_call: TRBJ2-7; cdr3_aa: CASSLGTGAGEQYF; cdr3_nt: TGTGCCAGCAGCTTGGGGACAGGGGCCGGCGAGCAGTACTTC
d_call: .; v_call: TRBV7-9; j_call: TRBJ1-1; cdr3_aa: CASSLAVGANTEAFF; cdr3_nt: TGTGCCAGCAGCTTAGCTGTGGGGGCTAACACTGAAGCTTTCTTT
d_call: TRBD1; v_call: TRBV6-6; j_call: TRBJ1-5; cdr3_aa: CASSYKTGRQPQHF; cdr3_nt: TGTGCCAGCAGTTACAAGACAGGGCGACAGCCCCAGCATTTT